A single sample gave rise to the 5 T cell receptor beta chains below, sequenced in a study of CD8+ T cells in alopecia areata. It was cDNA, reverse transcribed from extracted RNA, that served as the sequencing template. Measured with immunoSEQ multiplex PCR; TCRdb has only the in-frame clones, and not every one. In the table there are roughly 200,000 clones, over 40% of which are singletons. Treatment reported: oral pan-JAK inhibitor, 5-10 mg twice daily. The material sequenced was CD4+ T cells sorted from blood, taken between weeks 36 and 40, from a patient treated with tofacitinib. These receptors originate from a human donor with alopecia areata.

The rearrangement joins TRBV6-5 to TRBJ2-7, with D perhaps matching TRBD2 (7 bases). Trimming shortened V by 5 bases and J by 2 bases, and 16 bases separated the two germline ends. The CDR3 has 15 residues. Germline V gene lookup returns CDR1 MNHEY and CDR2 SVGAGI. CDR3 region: CASSAQGGGPYEQYF. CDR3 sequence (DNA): TGTGCCAGCAGTGCTCAGGGCGGGGGCCCCTACGAGCAGTACTTC.

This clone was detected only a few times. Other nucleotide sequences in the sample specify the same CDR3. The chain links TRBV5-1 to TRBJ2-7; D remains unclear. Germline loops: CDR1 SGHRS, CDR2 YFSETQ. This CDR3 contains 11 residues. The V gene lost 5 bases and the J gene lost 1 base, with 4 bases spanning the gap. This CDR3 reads CASSSSYEQYF. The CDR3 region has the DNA TGCGCCAGCAGTTCTTCCTACGAGCAGTACTTC.

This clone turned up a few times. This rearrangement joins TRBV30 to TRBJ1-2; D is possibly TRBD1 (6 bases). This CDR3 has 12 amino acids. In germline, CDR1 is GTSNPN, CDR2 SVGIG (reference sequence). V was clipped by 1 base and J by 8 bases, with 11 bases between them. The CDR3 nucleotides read TGTGCCTGGAGTGAGTCAGGGGCGGGCTACACCTTC. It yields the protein CAWSESGAGYTF. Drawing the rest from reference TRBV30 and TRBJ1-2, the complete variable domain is SQTIHQWPATLVQPVGSPLSLECTVEGTSNPNLYWYRQAAGRGLQLLFYSVGIGQISSEVPQNLSASRPQDRQFILSSKKLLLSDSGFYLCAWSESGAGYTFGSGTRLTVV.

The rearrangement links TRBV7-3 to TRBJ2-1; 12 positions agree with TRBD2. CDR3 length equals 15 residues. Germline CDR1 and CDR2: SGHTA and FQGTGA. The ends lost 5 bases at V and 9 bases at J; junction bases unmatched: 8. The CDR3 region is CASSQTSGSAGEQFF. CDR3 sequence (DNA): TGTGCCAGCAGCCAGACTAGCGGGAGTGCCGGTGAGCAGTTCTTC.

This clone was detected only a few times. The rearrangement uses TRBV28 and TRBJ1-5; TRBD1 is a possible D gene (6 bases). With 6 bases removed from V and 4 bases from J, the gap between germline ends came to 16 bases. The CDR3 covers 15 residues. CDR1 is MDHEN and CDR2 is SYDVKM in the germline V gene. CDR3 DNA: TGTGCCAGCAGAATGACAGGAAGGGAGAATCAGCCCCAGCATTTT. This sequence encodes CASRMTGRENQPQHF.